The 23 T cell receptor beta chains below were found in one sample sequenced in a study of blood T cells in healthy people across ages. Together with a sample-barcoded 5' primer, a J-beta primer mix was included in a second PCR lasting roughly 6 to 12 cycles. TCRdb processed the 5' RACE reads anew with MiXCR; each CDR3 protein has one entry. The profile shows some 1.5 million distinct CDR3 sequences, under 55% of them singletons. The material sequenced was blood. The receptors shown here come from a young woman in good health.

The sample holds a few counts of this clonotype. The V call is TRBV7-2, the J call TRBJ2-3; D gene ambiguous. There are 17 residues in the CDR3. Looked up from germline, CDR1 is SGHTA and CDR2 is FQGNSA. Trimming stripped 5 bases from V and 1 base from J, with 19 bases between. The CDR3 loop reads CASSTRGANSGTDTQYF. CDR3 DNA: TGTGCCAGCAGCACCCGCGGAGCAAATTCTGGCACAGATACGCAGTATTTT.

The rearrangement links TRBV7-2 to TRBJ1-1; D call uncertain. V was trimmed by 5 bases and J by 6 bases, leaving 10 bases between them. Germline CDR1 SGHTA, CDR2 FQGNSA. This CDR3 contains 12 residues. The DNA of the CDR3 is TGTGCCAGCAGCATCCTCTGGGCTGAAGCTTTCTTT. It is translated as CASSILWAEAFF.

The chain is built from TRBV7-9 and TRBJ2-7, with D possibly being TRBD1 (6 bases). The V gene lost 6 bases and the J gene lost 5 bases, with 14 bases spanning the gap. The V gene's germline CDR1 is SEHNR and CDR2 FQNEAQ (reference sequence). This CDR3 is built from 13 residues. Here the CDR3 DNA reads TGTGCCAGCAGTTCGACAGGTTTCGACGAGCAGTACTTC. It is translated as CASSSTGFDEQYF.

In nucleotides, the CDR3 is TGTGCCAGCAGCCCGCGGCGTCAGAACACCGGGGAGCTGTTTTTT. Residues: CASSPRRQNTGELFF. This sequence joins TRBV7-6 and TRBJ2-2; no clear D. The CDR3 consists of 15 residues. The V end was cut by 5 bases, the J end by 1 base, with 11 bases between. In germline, CDR1 is SGHVS, CDR2 FNYEAQ.

The chain couples TRBV4-3 to TRBJ2-7; 9 bases agree with TRBD1. CDR1 is LGHNA and CDR2 is YSLEER in the germline V gene. J gave up 7 bases and V 0 bases, and 10 bases lay outside the gene matches. This CDR3 has 16 amino acids. This CDR3 reads CASSQDVGTGFGEQYF. In DNA, the CDR3 is TGCGCCAGCAGCCAAGATGTAGGGACAGGGTTCGGTGAGCAGTACTTC.

The rearrangement links TRBV12-3 or TRBV12-4 to TRBJ2-3, with D possibly being TRBD1 or TRBD2 (5 bases each). V was pared by 0 bases and J by 2 bases, with 9 bases between. The CDR3 is made up of 15 amino acids. The CDR3 here is CASSLAGTVTDTQYF. The DNA for the CDR3 is TGTGCCAGCAGTTTAGCAGGGACGGTCACAGATACGCAGTATTTT.

CDR3 in amino acids: CASSVGVYQETQYF. The CDR3 nucleotides are TGCGCCAGCAGCGTGGGAGTCTACCAAGAGACCCAGTACTTC. The genes are TRBV5-1 and TRBJ2-5, with D maybe TRBD2 (5 bases). V dropped 4 bases and J dropped 0 bases, with 10 bases sitting between them. Germline V gene lookup returns CDR1 SGHRS and CDR2 YFSETQ. The CDR3 covers 14 residues. The variable domain in full, completed from reference TRBV5-1 and TRBJ2-5, reads KAGVTQTPRYLIKTRGQQVTLSCSPISGHRSVSWYQQTPGQGLQFLFEYFSETQRNKGNFPGRFSGRQFSNSRSEMNVSTLELGDSALYLCASSVGVYQETQYFGPGTRLLVL.

V usage is TRBV7-9 and J usage is TRBJ1-5; D gene ambiguous. CDR1 is SEHNR, CDR2 FQNEAQ, per germline (reference sequence). The V end was cut by 1 base, the J end by 2 bases, with 18 bases between. The CDR3 totals 18 residues. The CDR3 nucleotides are TGTGCCAGCAGCTTAGGTTATTCTGAGGGTAGGGGCAATCAGCCCCAGCATTTT. Amino acid sequence: CASSLGYSEGRGNQPQHF.

The rearrangement uses TRBV6-5 and TRBJ2-5; the D is unclear. The J call may be wrong; the DNA end is better matched by TRBJ2-7. CDR1 is MNHEY and CDR2 is SVGAGI in the germline V gene. CDR3 size: 13 residues. The CDR3 DNA reads TGTGCCAGCAGTTTCCAGGCGGCCTACGAGCAGTACTTC. Its translation is CASSFQAAYEQYF.

This chain joins TRBV19 and TRBJ1-2; 9 positions agree with TRBD1. The germline V gene has CDR1 LNHDA and CDR2 SQIVND (reference sequence). The CDR3 consists of 13 residues. Trimming at V came to 6 bases and at J to 3 bases, leaving 2 bases not matched to a gene. This CDR3 is CASRYRGHYGYTF. CDR3 sequence (DNA): TGTGCCAGTAGGTACAGGGGGCACTATGGCTACACCTTC.

This chain uses TRBV20-1 with TRBJ1-6; the D gene is possibly TRBD1 (6 bases). This CDR3 has 15 amino acids. Germline lookup yields CDR1 DFQATT and CDR2 SNEGSKA (reference sequence). V was cut by 6 bases and J by 3 bases, with 15 bases left in between. The CDR3, as DNA: TGCAGTGCAAACACAGGGAAGCACTATAATTCACCCCTCCACTTT. This gives the protein CSANTGKHYNSPLHF.

V and J are TRBV3-1 and TRBJ2-1; TRBD2 matches 11 bases. V shed 0 bases and J 8 bases; nucleotides not matched to a gene: 6. This CDR3 has 16 residues. Germline V gene lookup returns CDR1 LGHDT and CDR2 YNNKEL (reference sequence). The CDR3 DNA sequence: TGTGCCAGCAGCCAAGATTCACTAGCGGGAGACGATGAGCAGTTCTTC. This gives the protein CASSQDSLAGDDEQFF.

The gene calls are TRBV9 and TRBJ1-4; D is possibly TRBD1 (6 bases). V was cut by 4 bases and J by 5 bases, with 21 bases left in between. The CDR3 totals 17 residues. Per germline, CDR1 SGDLS and CDR2 YYNGEE. CDR3 sequence: CASSLGGVGGHNEKLFF. The CDR3 DNA is TGTGCCAGCAGCCTAGGGGGTGTGGGGGGGCACAATGAAAAACTGTTTTTT.

The V gene is TRBV12-3 or TRBV12-4, the J gene TRBJ1-2; D not certain. V dropped 3 bases and J dropped 7 bases, with 9 bases sitting between them. This CDR3 has 12 amino acids. The CDR3 here is CASSFSETGYTF. For the CDR3, the DNA is TGTGCCAGCAGTTTTTCCGAGACTGGCTACACCTTC.

The chain joins TRBV14 to TRBJ1-2, with D perhaps TRBD1 (5 bases). Germline assignment: CDR1 SGHDN and CDR2 FVKESK. The CDR3 is made up of 14 amino acids. V was pared by 0 bases and J by 5 bases, with 10 bases between. The CDR3 here is CASSQDGAPYGYTF. CDR3 DNA: TGTGCCAGCAGCCAAGATGGGGCACCGTATGGCTACACCTTC.

In this sample, this clonotype turned up a few times. This chain links TRBV6-2 or TRBV6-3 with TRBJ1-2; maybe TRBD1 (5 bases). This CDR3 spans 15 amino acids. Germline lookup yields CDR1 MNHEY and CDR2 SVGEGT. With 6 bases removed from V and 0 bases from J, the gap between germline ends came to 14 bases. The CDR3 is CASSPSWTTNYGYTF. CDR3 DNA: TGTGCCAGCAGCCCCTCGTGGACAACTAACTATGGCTACACCTTC.

This clonotype was seen a few times. This chain uses TRBV24-1 with TRBJ2-2; 8 positions match TRBD1. The V and J ends lost 8 bases and 5 bases, in that order; junction bases with no gene match: 6. In germline, CDR1 is KGHDR, CDR2 SFDVKD. This CDR3 contains 14 residues. The CDR3 sequence is CATKTGAQTGELFF. The CDR3 nucleotides read TGTGCCACCAAGACAGGGGCTCAAACCGGGGAGCTGTTTTTT.

This clonotype was found a few times. The chain couples TRBV28 to TRBJ1-6; 10 bases are a match to TRBD1. The CDR3 extends over 15 amino acids. Trimming took 5 bases from V and 8 from J; bases not matched to a gene: 6. Germline CDR1 is MDHEN and CDR2 is SYDVKM. This chain's CDR3 is CASSLSGQGYSPLHF. The CDR3 DNA reads as TGTGCCAGCAGTCTCTCGGGACAGGGGTATTCACCCCTCCACTTT. The whole variable domain, filled in from reference TRBV28 and TRBJ1-6, reads DVKVTQSSRYLVKRTGEKVFLECVQDMDHENMFWYRQDPGLGLRLIYFSYDVKMKEKGDIPEGYSVSREKKERFSLILESASTNQTSMYLCASSLSGQGYSPLHFGNGTRLTVT.

This chain joins TRBV10-1 and TRBJ2-3, with D maybe TRBD1 (6 bases). Germline V lookup: CDR1 WNHNN, CDR2 SYGVQD (reference sequence). Trimming shortened V by 4 bases and J by 3 bases, and 14 bases separated the two germline ends. CDR3 size: 15 residues. The CDR3 reads CASSGQGQRTDTQYF. The CDR3 nucleotides are TGCGCCAGCAGTGGGCAGGGGCAGAGGACAGATACGCAGTATTTT.

This clonotype has a single count. The chain has TRBV30 and TRBJ2-5, with D perhaps TRBD2 (6 bases). Germline CDR1 is GTSNPN and CDR2 is SVGIG (reference sequence). V was trimmed by 0 bases and J by 2 bases, leaving 19 bases between them. This CDR3 has 17 amino acids. CDR3 sequence: CAWSVQAGRAAQETQYF. CDR3 DNA sequence: TGTGCCTGGAGTGTACAGGCGGGACGAGCAGCACAAGAGACCCAGTACTTC. The variable domain in full, completed from reference TRBV30 and TRBJ2-5, reads SQTIHQWPATLVQPVGSPLSLECTVEGTSNPNLYWYRQAAGRGLQLLFYSVGIGQISSEVPQNLSASRPQDRQFILSSKKLLLSDSGFYLCAWSVQAGRAAQETQYFGPGTRLLVL.

The V call is TRBV10-3, the J call TRBJ2-7, with D uncertain. The CDR3 runs to 13 residues. CDR1 and CDR2 (germline): ENHRY, SYGVKD. Trimming took 8 bases from V and 2 from J, leaving 13 bases between them. The CDR3: CAIGPEPTYEQYF. The CDR3 nucleotides read TGTGCCATCGGGCCCGAGCCAACCTACGAGCAGTACTTC.

The chain combines TRBV6-6 with TRBJ1-1, with D perhaps matching TRBD1 (5 bases). The CDR3 spans 12 residues. The V gene's germline CDR1 is MNHNY and CDR2 SVGAGI (reference sequence). V was clipped by 8 bases and J by 0 bases, with 7 bases between them. The CDR3 DNA follows: TGTGCCAGCGGGGGATTGAACACTGAAGCTTTCTTT. The encoded protein is CASGGLNTEAFF.

The genes are TRBV7-9 and TRBJ1-2; no firm D call. In germline, CDR1 is SEHNR, CDR2 FQNEAQ (reference sequence). The CDR3 has 14 residues. Trimming removed 1 base from V and 6 bases from J, with 12 bases in between. CDR3 region: CASSLDEGRDGYTF. The DNA of the CDR3 is TGTGCCAGCAGCTTAGACGAGGGCCGCGATGGCTACACCTTC. Together with reference TRBV7-9 and TRBJ1-2, the CDR3 gives the full variable domain: DTGVSQNPRHKITKRGQNVTFRCDPISEHNRLYWYRQTLGQGPEFLTYFQNEAQLEKSRLLSDRFSAERPKGSFSTLEIQRTEQGDSAMYLCASSLDEGRDGYTFGSGTRLTVV.